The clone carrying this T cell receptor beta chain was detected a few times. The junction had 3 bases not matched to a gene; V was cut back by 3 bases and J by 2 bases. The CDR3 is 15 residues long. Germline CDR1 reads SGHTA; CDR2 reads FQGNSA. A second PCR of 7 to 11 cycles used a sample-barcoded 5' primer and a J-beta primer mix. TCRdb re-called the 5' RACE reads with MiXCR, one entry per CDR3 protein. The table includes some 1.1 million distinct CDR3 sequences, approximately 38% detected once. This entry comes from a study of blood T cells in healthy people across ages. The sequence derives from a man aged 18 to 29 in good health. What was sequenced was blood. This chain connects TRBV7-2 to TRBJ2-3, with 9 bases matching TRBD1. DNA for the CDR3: TGTGCCAGCAGCTTTTGGACAGGGGTCACAGATACGCAGTATTTT. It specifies CASSFWTGVTDTQYF.